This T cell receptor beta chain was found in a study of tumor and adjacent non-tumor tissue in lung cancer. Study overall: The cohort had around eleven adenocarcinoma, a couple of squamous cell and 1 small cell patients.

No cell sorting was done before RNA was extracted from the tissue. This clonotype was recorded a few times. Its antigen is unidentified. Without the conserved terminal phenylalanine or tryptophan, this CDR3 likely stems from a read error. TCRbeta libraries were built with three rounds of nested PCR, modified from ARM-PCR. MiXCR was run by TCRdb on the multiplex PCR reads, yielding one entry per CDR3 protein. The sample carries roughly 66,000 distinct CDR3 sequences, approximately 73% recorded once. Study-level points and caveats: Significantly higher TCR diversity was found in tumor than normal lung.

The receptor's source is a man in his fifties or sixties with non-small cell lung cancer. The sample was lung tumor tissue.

The CDR3 protein is CASAVKGANEQFL. CDR3 coding DNA: TGTGCTAGCGCAGTTAAGGGGGCTAATGAGCAGTTCCTC. This rearrangement joins TRBV6-5 to TRBJ2-1; 7 nucleotides align to TRBD1. This CDR3 contains 13 residues. Germline V gene lookup returns CDR1 MNHEY and CDR2 SVGAGI.